These 24 T cell receptor beta chains originate from one sample sequenced in a study of blood T cell repertoires in COVID-19. The repertoire was sequenced with immunoSEQ multiplex PCR; TCRdb's copy has only in-frame clones and lacks some. This sample yields 200,000 or so clones, of which almost 80% are seen a single time; about 18% belongs to the top ten. Sequences were obtained from peripheral blood. Receptors originate from a man in his 60s with active or convalescent COVID-19.

About this clone: This specimen includes other DNA sequences encoding the same CDR3. The gene calls are TRBV7-2 and TRBJ2-7; tentatively, D is TRBD1 (5 bases). This CDR3 region has 12 residues. V was trimmed by 5 bases and J by 4 bases, leaving 9 bases between them. CDR1 and CDR2 (germline): SGHTA, FQGNSA. The CDR3 bases are TGTGCCAGCAGCCGAGACAGATACGAGCAGTACTTC. This sequence encodes CASSRDRYEQYF.

This chain connects TRBV7-2 to TRBJ2-3; TRBD1 aligns across 9 bases. The germline V gene encodes CDR1 SGHTA and CDR2 FQGNSA. The ends lost 4 bases at V and 4 bases at J; junction bases unmatched: 6. CDR3 length: 15 amino acids. The CDR3 reads CASSSGTGRADTQYF. The CDR3 bases are TGTGCCAGCAGCTCCGGGACAGGGAGGGCAGATACGCAGTATTTT. Full variable domain (remainder filled in from reference TRBV7-2 and TRBJ2-3): GAGVSQSPSNKVTEKGKDVELRCDPISGHTALYWYRQSLGQGLEFLIYFQGNSAPDKSGLPSDRFSAERTGGSVSTLTIQRTQQEDSAVYLCASSSGTGRADTQYFGPGTRLTVL.

This clone was detected only a few times. The chain couples TRBV28 to TRBJ1-4; weak D call: TRBD1 (5 bases). Germline V gene lookup returns CDR1 MDHEN and CDR2 SYDVKM. CDR3 length: 16 amino acids. Trimming pared 2 bases from V and 5 bases from J, leaving 15 bases between. The CDR3 is CASSLAGEGLNEKLFF. Here the CDR3 DNA reads TGTGCCAGCAGTTTAGCCGGGGAGGGGCTCAATGAAAAACTGTTTTTT.

The rearrangement uses TRBV7-3 and TRBJ2-2; D gene ambiguous. The V end lost 6 bases, the J end lost 5 bases, and 10 bases lay between the germline ends. The CDR3 covers 13 residues. Looked up from germline, CDR1 is SGHTA and CDR2 is FQGTGA. The CDR3 nucleotides are TGTGCCAGCAGTTACGCCCGGACCGGGGAGCTGTTTTTT. It is translated as CASSYARTGELFF.

This clone was seen just once. J is TRBJ2-3 and V is TRBV18; weak D call: TRBD2 (5 bases). This CDR3 region has 13 residues. From germline, CDR1 is KGHSH and CDR2 LQKENI. V was cut by 0 bases and J by 8 bases, with 9 bases left in between. Here the CDR3 reads CASSPPTSGTQYF. Here the CDR3 DNA reads TGTGCCAGCTCACCACCCACTAGTGGTACGCAGTATTTT.

The rearrangement joins TRBV5-4 to TRBJ2-2; 10 bases line up with TRBD1. J gave up 5 bases and V 4 bases, and 11 bases lay outside the gene matches. There are 17 residues in the CDR3. From germline, CDR1 is SGHNT and CDR2 YYREEE (reference sequence). CDR3 loop: CASSGGQGGWQTGELFF. Here the CDR3 DNA reads TGTGCCAGCAGCGGCGGACAGGGGGGATGGCAGACCGGGGAGCTGTTTTTT.

V gene TRBV27 combines with J gene TRBJ1-6; 7 bases fit TRBD1. Losses at the gene ends were 5 bases for V and 0 bases for J; bases not matched to a gene: 4. There are 16 residues in the CDR3. Germline CDR1 reads MNHEY; CDR2 reads SMNVEV (reference sequence). CDR3 sequence reads: CASSGTDTSYNSPLHF. The CDR3, as DNA: TGTGCCAGCAGTGGGACAGATACCTCCTATAATTCACCCCTCCACTTT.

This sequence joins TRBV24-1 and TRBJ2-5, with D possibly TRBD1 on 6 matching bases. Trimming stripped 3 bases from V and 9 bases from J, with 13 bases between. CDR1 is KGHDR and CDR2 is SFDVKD in the germline V gene. CDR3 size: 13 residues. CDR3 nucleotides: TGTGCCACCAGTGATCCAGGGGCAAAGGCCCAGTACTTC. Translated: CATSDPGAKAQYF.

This clone was detected once. The chain combines TRBV28 with TRBJ2-2, with 9 bases lining up with TRBD1. Germline V gene lookup returns CDR1 MDHEN and CDR2 SYDVKM. J was trimmed by 6 bases and V by 7 bases; bases with no gene match: 9. CDR3 length equals 15 residues. CDR3 in DNA: TGTGCCAGCATATCCGGGACAGGGTATCCCGGGGAGCTGTTTTTT. It yields the protein CASISGTGYPGELFF.

This clone has a single count. J is TRBJ1-6 and V is TRBV27; 9 nucleotides agree with TRBD1. After removal of 3 bases from V and 7 bases from J, the junction contained 10 bases not matched to a gene. There are 17 residues in the CDR3. The germline gives CDR1 MNHEY, CDR2 SMNVEV (reference sequence). CDR3 sequence reads: CASSFRQGVRGNSPLHF. The CDR3 DNA reads as TGTGCCAGCAGTTTCCGACAGGGGGTGCGGGGAAATTCACCCCTCCACTTT.

V gene TRBV19 combines with J gene TRBJ1-5; the D gene is possibly TRBD1 (6 bases). Germline values: CDR1 LNHDA, CDR2 SQIVND (reference sequence). With 11 bases removed from V and 6 bases from J, the gap between germline ends came to 20 bases. The CDR3 is made up of 14 amino acids. Here the CDR3 reads CAGGGQGGSQPQHF. In nucleotides, the CDR3 is TGTGCCGGCGGGGGGCAGGGAGGGAGTCAGCCCCAGCATTTT. Filled out from reference TRBV19 and TRBJ1-5, the complete variable domain reads DGGITQSPKYLFRKEGQNVTLSCEQNLNHDAMYWYRQDPGQGLRLIYYSQIVNDFQKGDIAEGYSVSREKKESFPLTVTSAQKNPTAFYLCAGGGQGGSQPQHFGDGTRLSIL.

The genes are TRBV7-2 and TRBJ2-7, with TRBD1 matching over 7 bases. The germline V gene encodes CDR1 SGHTA and CDR2 FQGNSA. The V segment lost 0 bases and the J segment 1 base; nucleotides outside the gene matches: 3. This CDR3 has 15 amino acids. CDR3 sequence (DNA): TGTGCCAGCAGCTTAGCAGGGGGCGGGTCCTACGAGCAGTACTTC. It translates to CASSLAGGGSYEQYF.

The genes are TRBV6-4 and TRBJ1-1; D is unresolved. This CDR3 has 13 residues. V was trimmed by 6 bases and J by 4 bases, leaving 12 bases between them. The V gene's germline CDR1 is MRHNA and CDR2 SNTAGT. The DNA of the CDR3 is TGTGCCAGCAGAGTGACTCTGGGCACTGAAGCTTTCTTT. Translated, it gives CASRVTLGTEAFF.

The V and J genes are TRBV24-1 and TRBJ2-1; a possible D gene is TRBD1 (5 bases). CDR3 length equals 16 residues. The V gene's germline CDR1 is KGHDR and CDR2 SFDVKD. V lost 4 bases, J lost 0 bases, and 12 bases lay in between. The CDR3 loop reads CATSERGGSSYNEQFF. CDR3 coding DNA: TGTGCCACCAGTGAAAGGGGCGGTAGCTCCTACAATGAGCAGTTCTTC.

Only one count was recorded for this clone. The V and J genes are TRBV24-1 and TRBJ2-1; TRBD2 might be the D (5 bases). Per the germline V gene, CDR1 is KGHDR and CDR2 is SFDVKD. Trimming pared 12 bases from V and 0 bases from J, leaving 17 bases between. CDR3 length equals 15 residues. The CDR3 reads CASGKGHGSYNEQFF. CDR3 in DNA: TGTGCCTCGGGGAAGGGCCATGGCTCCTACAATGAGCAGTTCTTC.

The chain combines TRBV3-1 (or the pseudogene TRBV3-2) with TRBJ2-1, with 13 positions matching TRBD2. The CDR3 consists of 15 residues. Germline assignment: CDR1 LGHDT and CDR2 YNNKEL (reference sequence). Germline trimming cut 3 bases from V and 9 bases from J; bases unmatched to any gene: 5. This chain's CDR3 is CASSHGLAGDGEQFF. The CDR3 region has the DNA TGTGCCAGCAGCCATGGACTAGCGGGAGATGGTGAGCAGTTCTTC.

This clone was counted only a few times. This chain uses TRBV15 with TRBJ2-7; 8 positions agree with TRBD1. CDR1 and CDR2 from the germline V gene are LNHNV and YYDKDF (reference sequence). J lost 1 base, V lost 3 bases, and 11 bases had no gene match. The CDR3 runs to 17 residues. The CDR3 sequence is CATSSPADRGRSYEQYF. The CDR3, as DNA: TGTGCCACCAGCAGTCCCGCCGACAGGGGTAGGTCCTACGAGCAGTACTTC.

This clone was picked up many times. The gene calls are TRBV10-3 and TRBJ1-2; D unclear. This CDR3 region has 14 residues. Germline CDR1 is ENHRY and CDR2 is SYGVKD. V gave up 3 bases and J gave up 5 bases, with 13 bases separating them. CDR3 amino acids: CAISDPDIGYGYTF. CDR3 DNA: TGTGCCATCAGTGATCCGGATATCGGGTATGGCTACACCTTC.

This chain joins TRBV5-1 and TRBJ2-5, with D perhaps TRBD1 (5 bases). The CDR3 runs to 15 residues. Germline CDR1 is SGHRS and CDR2 is YFSETQ. V lost 1 base to trimming and J lost 2 bases, with 12 bases between them. The CDR3 DNA reads as TGCGCCAGCAGCTTGTACGGACACAGACAAGAGACCCAGTACTTC. Translation gives CASSLYGHRQETQYF. Full variable domain (rest looked up from reference TRBV5-1 and TRBJ2-5): KAGVTQTPRYLIKTRGQQVTLSCSPISGHRSVSWYQQTPGQGLQFLFEYFSETQRNKGNFPGRFSGRQFSNSRSEMNVSTLELGDSALYLCASSLYGHRQETQYFGPGTRLLVL.

J is TRBJ1-1 and V is TRBV11-1, with 7 bases identical to TRBD1. CDR3 length: 14 amino acids. V shed 5 bases, J shed 3 bases, and the junction held 6 bases outside the gene matches. The germline V gene encodes CDR1 SGHAT and CDR2 FQDESV (reference sequence). The CDR3 reads CASSPDRSYTEAFF. CDR3 nucleotide sequence: TGTGCCAGCAGCCCGGACAGGAGCTACACTGAAGCTTTCTTT.

This clone was recorded a few times. The chain employs TRBV3-1 (or the pseudogene TRBV3-2) and TRBJ2-7, with D uncertain. The CDR3 runs 12 residues. The V end was cut by 1 base, the J end by 3 bases, with 4 bases between. CDR1 is LGHDT and CDR2 is YNNKEL in the germline V gene (reference sequence). Written as DNA, the CDR3 is TGTGCCAGCAGCCAAGGAGACTACGAGCAGTACTTC. Amino acid sequence: CASSQGDYEQYF.

This clone has just one count. This chain links TRBV19 with TRBJ2-7, with a possible D match to TRBD2 (5 bases). The germline CDR1 and CDR2 sequences are LNHDA and SQIVND (reference sequence). Trimming pared 3 bases from V and 4 bases from J, leaving 10 bases between. The CDR3 is 13 residues long. CDR3: CASSIGEGYEQYF. CDR3 nucleotides: TGTGCCAGTAGTATCGGTGAGGGTTACGAGCAGTACTTC. Together with reference TRBV19 and TRBJ2-7, the CDR3 gives the full variable domain: DGGITQSPKYLFRKEGQNVTLSCEQNLNHDAMYWYRQDPGQGLRLIYYSQIVNDFQKGDIAEGYSVSREKKESFPLTVTSAQKNPTAFYLCASSIGEGYEQYFGPGTRLTVT.

The chain couples TRBV24-1 to TRBJ1-5; the match to TRBD1 covers 9 bases. Looked up from germline, CDR1 is KGHDR and CDR2 is SFDVKD. J gave up 0 bases and V 5 bases, and 7 bases lay outside the gene matches. This CDR3 is built from 17 residues. CDR3: CATSAGTGRYSNQPQHF. The CDR3 nucleotides are TGTGCCACCAGTGCCGGGACAGGGAGATATAGCAATCAGCCCCAGCATTTT.

The chain has TRBV5-1 and TRBJ1-2; no definite D call. CDR3 length equals 13 residues. V was clipped by 0 bases and J by 8 bases, with 11 bases between them. Germline V gene lookup returns CDR1 SGHRS and CDR2 YFSETQ. This chain's CDR3 is CASSLGQEGGYTF. Written as DNA, the CDR3 is TGCGCCAGCAGCTTGGGGCAGGAGGGCGGCTACACCTTC.